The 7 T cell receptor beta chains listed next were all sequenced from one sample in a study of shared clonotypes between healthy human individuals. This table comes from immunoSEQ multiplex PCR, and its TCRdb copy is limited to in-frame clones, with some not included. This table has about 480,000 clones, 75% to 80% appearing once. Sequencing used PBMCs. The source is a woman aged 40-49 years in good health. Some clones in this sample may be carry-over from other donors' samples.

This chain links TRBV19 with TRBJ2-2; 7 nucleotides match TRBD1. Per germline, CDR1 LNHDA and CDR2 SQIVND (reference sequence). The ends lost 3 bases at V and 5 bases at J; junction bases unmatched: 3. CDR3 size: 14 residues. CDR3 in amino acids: CASSMNRGTGELFF. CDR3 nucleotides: TGTGCCAGTAGTATGAACAGGGGAACCGGGGAGCTGTTTTTT.

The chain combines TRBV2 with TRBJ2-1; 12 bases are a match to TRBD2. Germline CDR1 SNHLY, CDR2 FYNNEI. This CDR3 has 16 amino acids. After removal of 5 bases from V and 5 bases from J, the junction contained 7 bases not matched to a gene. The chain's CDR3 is CASSPSSGRANNEQFF. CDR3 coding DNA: TGTGCCAGCAGTCCTTCTAGCGGGAGGGCCAACAATGAGCAGTTCTTC.

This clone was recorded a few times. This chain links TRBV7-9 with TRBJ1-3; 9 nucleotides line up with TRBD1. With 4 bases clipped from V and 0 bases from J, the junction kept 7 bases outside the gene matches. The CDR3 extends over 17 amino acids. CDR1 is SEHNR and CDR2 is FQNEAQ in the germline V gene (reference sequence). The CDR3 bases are TGTGCCAGCAGCTCTGGACAGGGGACCCCCTCTGGAAACACCATATATTTT. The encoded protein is CASSSGQGTPSGNTIYF.

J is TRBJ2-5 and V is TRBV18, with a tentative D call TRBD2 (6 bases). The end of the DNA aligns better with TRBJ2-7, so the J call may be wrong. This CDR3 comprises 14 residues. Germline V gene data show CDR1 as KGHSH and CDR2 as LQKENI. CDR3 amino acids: CASSPTRESSEQYF. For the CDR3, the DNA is TGTGCCAGCTCACCGACTAGAGAGTCGTCCGAGCAGTACTTC.

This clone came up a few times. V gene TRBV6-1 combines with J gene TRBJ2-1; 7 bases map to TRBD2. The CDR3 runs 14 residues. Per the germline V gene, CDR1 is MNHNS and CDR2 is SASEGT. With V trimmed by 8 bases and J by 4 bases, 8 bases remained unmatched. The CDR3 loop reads CASGGGGDYNEQFF. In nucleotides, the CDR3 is TGTGCCAGCGGCGGGGGAGGGGATTACAATGAGCAGTTCTTC.

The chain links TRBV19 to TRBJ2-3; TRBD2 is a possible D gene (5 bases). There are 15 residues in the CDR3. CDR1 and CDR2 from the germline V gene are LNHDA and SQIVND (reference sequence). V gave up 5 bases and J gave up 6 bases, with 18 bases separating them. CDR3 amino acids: CASSQPRAVGDTQYF. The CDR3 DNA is TGTGCCAGTAGTCAACCGCGGGCGGTCGGGGATACGCAGTATTTT. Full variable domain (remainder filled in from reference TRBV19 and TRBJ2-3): DGGITQSPKYLFRKEGQNVTLSCEQNLNHDAMYWYRQDPGQGLRLIYYSQIVNDFQKGDIAEGYSVSREKKESFPLTVTSAQKNPTAFYLCASSQPRAVGDTQYFGPGTRLTVL.

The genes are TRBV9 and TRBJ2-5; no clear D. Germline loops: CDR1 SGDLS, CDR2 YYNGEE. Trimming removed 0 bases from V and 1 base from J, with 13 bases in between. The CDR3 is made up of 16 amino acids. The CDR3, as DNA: TGTGCCAGCAGCGTAGGTATGGGTTTAACCCAAGAGACCCAGTACTTC. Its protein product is CASSVGMGLTQETQYF.